Shown below are 26 T cell receptor beta chains from a single sample sequenced in a study of regulatory T cells in long-lasting Graves disease. CDR3 regions were amplified by Arm-PCR using iRepertoire HTBI primers to build TCR beta libraries. Using its own MiXCR run on the multiplex PCR reads, TCRdb lists one record per CDR3 protein. In the table there are a few hundred thousand distinct CDR3 sequences, less than 20% of which are singletons. This sample's time point: newly diagnosed GD, antithyroid drugs for less than 3 months. PBMC RNA served as the TCR library source. These data also featured in a second study, about T cells in Graves' hyperthyroidism and ophthalmopathy.

Sequencing was performed on peripheral blood mononuclear cells (PBMCs), taken at new diagnosis, from a patient treated with antithyroid drugs. These receptors were collected from a woman under 30 with Graves disease.

The gene calls are TRBV28 and TRBJ2-1; TRBD2 agrees at 13 bases. V was pared by 5 bases and J by 9 bases, with 4 bases of the junction left unmatched. This CDR3 is 14 amino acids long. The germline V gene has CDR1 MDHEN and CDR2 SYDVKM. The CDR3 region is CASSQGTSGIEQFF. In DNA, the CDR3 is TGTGCCAGCAGTCAAGGGACTAGCGGGATTGAGCAGTTCTTC.

The V call is TRBV20-1, the J call TRBJ2-7; 7 bases agree with TRBD2. V shed 1 base and J 3 bases; nucleotides not matched to a gene: 12. This CDR3 has 16 amino acids. From germline, CDR1 is DFQATT and CDR2 SNEGSKA (reference sequence). CDR3 protein: CSARANGGSRNYEQYF. Written as DNA, the CDR3 is TGCAGTGCTAGAGCTAATGGCGGGAGTAGGAACTACGAGCAGTACTTC.

This clonotype has only a few counts. The rearrangement joins TRBV5-1 to TRBJ2-3, with D perhaps matching TRBD1 or TRBD2 (5 bases each). Trimming removed 4 bases at V and 4 bases at J, with 10 bases between. The CDR3 is made up of 13 amino acids. Looked up from germline, CDR1 is SGHRS and CDR2 is YFSETQ. Here the CDR3 DNA reads TGCGCCAGCAGCGAGGGACCTGCAGATACGCAGTATTTT. Protein: CASSEGPADTQYF.

This clonotype was seen just once. This sequence joins TRBV4-1 and TRBJ2-1; D not certain. V was shortened by 0 bases and J by 10 bases, with 13 bases between the two germline ends. This CDR3 is built from 14 residues. The germline gives CDR1 MGHRA, CDR2 YSYEKL. CDR3 coding DNA: TGCGCCAGCAGCCAAGATTCCAACTCCTACGAGCAGTTCTTC. As protein: CASSQDSNSYEQFF.

This rearrangement joins TRBV29-1 to TRBJ2-3; the match to TRBD2 covers 8 bases. The CDR3 is made up of 14 amino acids. Germline loops: CDR1 SQVTM, CDR2 ANQGSEA. With V trimmed by 3 bases and J by 4 bases, 6 bases remained unmatched. DNA of the CDR3: TGCAGCGTTGAGGGACTAGGGATGGCAGATACGCAGTATTTT. Residues: CSVEGLGMADTQYF.

This clonotype was detected many times. The chain has TRBV29-1 and TRBJ2-3; unclear D gene. The CDR3 is 13 residues long. Germline-derived CDR1 and CDR2 are SQVTM and ANQGSEA. V gave up 6 bases and J gave up 2 bases, with 12 bases separating them. Written as DNA, the CDR3 is TGCAGCGTACATGCTCGATTCACAGATACGCAGTATTTT. Its translation: CSVHARFTDTQYF.

At least ten counts were recorded for this clonotype. V and J are TRBV7-6 and TRBJ1-1; D gene uncertain. This CDR3 is built from 14 residues. Germline loops: CDR1 SGHVS, CDR2 FNYEAQ. Between the trimmed V and J ends, which lost 5 bases and 8 bases, there was a span of 18 bases. CDR3 nucleotides: TGTGCCAGCAGCCTTTACCAAGTGGACGACGAAGCTTTCTTT. Encoded protein: CASSLYQVDDEAFF.

The chain employs TRBV20-1 and TRBJ2-5, with D perhaps matching TRBD2 (6 bases). CDR1 and CDR2 (germline): DFQATT, SNEGSKA (reference sequence). This CDR3 has 15 residues. The germline V and J ends were trimmed by 2 bases and 0 bases, with 13 bases remaining between them. CDR3 amino acids: CSARRSGGYQETQYF. CDR3 nucleotide sequence: TGCAGTGCTAGAAGAAGTGGGGGGTACCAAGAGACCCAGTACTTC.

The sample holds many counts of this clonotype. V and J are TRBV5-4 and TRBJ2-5; D uncertain. CDR1 SGHNT and CDR2 YYREEE come from the germline V gene (reference sequence). The CDR3 contains 13 residues. Deletions cut 0 bases from V and 5 bases from J, with 8 bases between. The CDR3 DNA sequence: TGTGCCAGCAGCTTGGCTTCCGGGGAGACCCAGTACTTC. Translated: CASSLASGETQYF.

About this clonotype: Possible read error: a much larger clone is one base away. J is TRBJ1-5 and V is TRBV3-1; maybe TRBD1 (6 bases). V was shortened by 2 bases and J by 6 bases, with 14 bases between the two germline ends. CDR3 size: 15 residues. Germline V gives CDR1 LGHDT, CDR2 YNNKEL (reference sequence). CDR3 protein: CASSQNRDGSQPQHF. The CDR3 DNA is TGTGCCAGCAGCCAAAACAGGGATGGCAGTCAGCCCCAGCATTTT.

This clonotype occurred many times. The V call is TRBV29-1, the J call TRBJ2-3; TRBD2 matches 13 bases. V gave up 6 bases and J gave up 3 bases; unmatched junction bases: 9. The CDR3 loop spans 16 amino acids. Germline V CDR1 and CDR2: SQVTM, ANQGSEA. The CDR3 DNA reads as TGCAGCGTCGCCGGGACTAGCGGGAAGGCGACAGATACGCAGTATTTT. As protein: CSVAGTSGKATDTQYF.

This clonotype has at least ten counts. This chain connects TRBV18 to TRBJ2-3, with D maybe TRBD2 (5 bases). CDR3 length: 14 residues. The V end was cut by 3 bases, the J end by 4 bases, with 11 bases between. Germline CDR1 and CDR2: KGHSH and LQKENI. The chain's CDR3 is CASSPAGQADTQYF. The CDR3 DNA follows: TGTGCCAGCTCACCGGCGGGCCAGGCAGATACGCAGTATTTT. Filled out from reference TRBV18 and TRBJ2-3, the complete variable domain reads NAGVMQNPRHLVRRRGQEARLRCSPMKGHSHVYWYRQLPEEGLKFMVYLQKENIIDESGMPKERFSAEFPKEGPSILRIQQVVRGDSAAYFCASSPAGQADTQYFGPGTRLTVL.

The V and J genes are TRBV18 and TRBJ2-7; D may be TRBD1 (6 bases). This CDR3 has 12 amino acids. V lost 2 bases and J lost 7, with 9 bases in between. Looked up from germline, CDR1 is KGHSH and CDR2 is LQKENI. DNA for the CDR3: TGTGCCAGCTCACCAACAGACAGGGAGCAGTACTTC. Protein: CASSPTDREQYF. The full variable domain, rest sourced from reference TRBV18 and TRBJ2-7, is NAGVMQNPRHLVRRRGQEARLRCSPMKGHSHVYWYRQLPEEGLKFMVYLQKENIIDESGMPKERFSAEFPKEGPSILRIQQVVRGDSAAYFCASSPTDREQYFGPGTRLTVT.

The sample holds many counts of this clonotype. V gene TRBV3-1 combines with J gene TRBJ1-2; D gene uncertain. The CDR3 is 13 residues long. Trimming stripped 0 bases from V and 8 bases from J, with 10 bases between. Germline V gene data show CDR1 as LGHDT and CDR2 as YNNKEL (reference sequence). CDR3 sequence reads: CASSQDLGYGYTF. CDR3 sequence (DNA): TGTGCCAGCAGCCAAGATCTGGGTTACGGCTACACCTTC.

The chain uses TRBV7-2 and TRBJ1-5; maybe TRBD1 (5 bases). V gave up 4 bases and J gave up 5 bases, with 21 bases separating them. Germline CDR1 reads SGHTA; CDR2 reads FQGNSA. The CDR3 runs 17 residues. In DNA form, the CDR3 reads TGTGCCAGCAGCTCCGCCGGGGTCAGGGCGCTTGATCAGCCCCAGCATTTT. As protein: CASSSAGVRALDQPQHF.

This rearrangement joins TRBV27 to TRBJ1-2; D not certain. This CDR3 spans 14 amino acids. V was pared by 2 bases and J by 3 bases, with 10 bases between. Germline-derived CDR1 and CDR2 are MNHEY and SMNVEV (reference sequence). CDR3 in DNA: TGTGCCAGCAGTTTAAGCGAGGAGGACTATGGCTACACCTTC. This codes for CASSLSEEDYGYTF.

The rearrangement links TRBV11-2 to TRBJ2-3; 13 nucleotides line up with TRBD2. The trim removed 5 bases at V and 4 bases at J, leaving 6 bases unmatched. Germline V gene lookup returns CDR1 SGHAT and CDR2 FQNNGV. This CDR3 spans 16 amino acids. Here the CDR3 DNA reads TGTGCCAGCAGCCCCCGGACTAGCGGGAGTGCAGATACGCAGTATTTT. Its protein is CASSPRTSGSADTQYF.

This clonotype was counted ten times or more. The chain uses TRBV12-3 or TRBV12-4 and TRBJ2-7, with TRBD2 identical over 12 bases. The CDR3 loop spans 16 amino acids. The trim removed 4 bases at V and 6 bases at J, leaving 10 bases unmatched. The CDR3 bases are TGTGCCAGCAGTTCGACTAGCGGGAGTATAGGACGCGAGCAGTACTTC. Its translation is CASSSTSGSIGREQYF.

The chain employs TRBV19 and TRBJ1-5, with 8 bases identical to TRBD1. The CDR3 has 14 residues. Unmatched junction bases numbered 4, after V lost 3 bases and J lost 6 bases. Germline CDR1 reads LNHDA; CDR2 reads SQIVND (reference sequence). DNA of the CDR3: TGTGCCAGTAGTATCGCAGGGGGCTCTCAGCCCCAGCATTTT. Its protein product is CASSIAGGSQPQHF. The complete variable domain, with remaining parts taken from reference TRBV19 and TRBJ1-5, reads DGGITQSPKYLFRKEGQNVTLSCEQNLNHDAMYWYRQDPGQGLRLIYYSQIVNDFQKGDIAEGYSVSREKKESFPLTVTSAQKNPTAFYLCASSIAGGSQPQHFGDGTRLSIL.

Many counts were recorded for this clonotype. V is TRBV7-9 and J is TRBJ2-3, with TRBD1 matching 7 bases. Germline V gene sequence: CDR1 SEHNR, CDR2 FQNEAQ (reference sequence). This CDR3 has 15 amino acids. V dropped 5 bases and J dropped 0; count of bases not matched to a gene: 5. CDR3 sequence (DNA): TGTGCCAGCAGCCAAGGACAGGCTAGCACAGATACGCAGTATTTT. Protein: CASSQGQASTDTQYF.

This chain joins TRBV5-6 and TRBJ2-1, with a tentative D call TRBD1 (5 bases). Germline values: CDR1 SGHDT, CDR2 YYEEEE. V lost 1 base and J lost 7, with 9 bases in between. The CDR3 extends over 13 amino acids. CDR3 protein: CASSLTGWNEQFF. The CDR3 DNA sequence: TGTGCCAGCAGCTTGACAGGTTGGAATGAGCAGTTCTTC.

Remarks on this clonotype: This clone may be a read error of a much larger clone one base away. V gene TRBV7-2 combines with J gene TRBJ2-1; 7 nucleotides align to TRBD2. There are 15 residues in the CDR3. The ends lost 5 bases at V and 10 bases at J; junction bases unmatched: 14. The V gene's germline CDR1 is SGHTA and CDR2 FQGNSA. The CDR3 region is CASSPLGGLSYEQFF. CDR3 bases: TGTGCCAGCAGCCCGTTGGGGGGACTATCCTACGAGCAGTTCTTC.

There are many counts of this clonotype. The chain combines TRBV20-1 with TRBJ2-3; TRBD2 agrees at 11 bases. The V gene end was trimmed by 0 bases and the J gene end by 3 bases; junction bases not matched to a gene: 8. Germline V lookup: CDR1 DFQATT, CDR2 SNEGSKA (reference sequence). This CDR3 contains 17 residues. The CDR3 region has the DNA TGCAGTGCTAGAGACCCCGCTACTAGCGGGAGAACAGATACGCAGTATTTT. Translating it yields CSARDPATSGRTDTQYF.

This clonotype was seen repeatedly, ten times or more. This sequence joins TRBV2 and TRBJ2-5, with 10 nucleotides matching TRBD1. The CDR3 is 15 residues long. Germline V gene lookup returns CDR1 SNHLY and CDR2 FYNNEI. Losses at the gene ends were 5 bases for V and 4 bases for J; bases not matched to a gene: 7. As DNA, the CDR3 is TGTGCCAGCAGTACCACCGGGACAGGGGTAGAGACCCAGTACTTC. Its protein product is CASSTTGTGVETQYF.

This clonotype appeared a few times. J is TRBJ1-1 and V is TRBV10-1, with TRBD1 matching 10 bases. Germline-derived CDR1 and CDR2 are WNHNN and SYGVQD (reference sequence). J was trimmed by 11 bases and V by 4 bases; bases with no gene match: 7. The CDR3 has 13 amino acids. The DNA of the CDR3 is TGCGCCAGCAGTGGGACAGGGGGGACTCACGCTTTCTTT. Translated: CASSGTGGTHAFF.

This clonotype was counted many times. The gene calls are TRBV12-3 or TRBV12-4 and TRBJ2-1; no clear D. V lost 5 bases to trimming and J lost 8 bases, with 13 bases between them. This CDR3 is built from 13 residues. The CDR3 nucleotides read TGTGCCAGCAGTACCCCACGGGTTTATGAGCAGTTCTTC. Its protein is CASSTPRVYEQFF.